This T cell receptor (beta chain) is from a study of vaccination and CD4 T cells after COVID-19. With the Oncomine TCR Beta short-read assay, DNA from cultured CD4+ T cells was sequenced. Genomic DNA was extracted from cultured CD4+ T cells. TCRdb itself ran the PCR reads through MiXCR, one entry per CDR3 protein. Of about 12,000 distinct CDR3 sequences listed, around a third are singletons. Treatment denoted: approximately 11-day PBMC culture with coronavirus spike peptide pools or control peptides (ViraFEST assay). As for this clonotype: Its antigen is unknown.

V dropped 5 bases and J dropped 0 bases, with 12 bases sitting between them. The CDR3 is 15 residues long. Germline values: CDR1 LGHDT, CDR2 YNNKEL (reference sequence). The sequencing used CD4+ T cells from blood, cultured in vitro, collected before SARS-CoV-2 vaccination. The rearrangement uses TRBV3-1 and TRBJ2-3, with D unclear. The receptor comes from a human donor who received a COVID-19 vaccine. The CDR3 nucleotides read TGTGCCAGCAGCTCCCGGGCCCTGAGCACAGATACGCAGTATTTT. This gives the protein CASSSRALSTDTQYF.